This passage covers 14 T cell receptor beta chains from one sample sequenced in a study of T cell responses to AZD1222 COVID-19 vaccine. Produced via immunoSEQ multiplex PCR; TCRdb's table is partial and in-frame only. The sample shows about 130,000 clones, approximately 90% of them seen only once. The sample consisted of peripheral blood, taken on day 0 of AZD1222 vaccination. These receptors were taken from an adult in good health.

This chain joins TRBV6-5 and TRBJ1-5; 8 bases align to TRBD1. With 4 bases clipped from V and 7 bases from J, the junction kept 3 bases outside the gene matches. The CDR3 is 13 amino acids. Germline V gene data show CDR1 as MNHEY and CDR2 as SVGAGI. For the CDR3, the DNA is TGTGCCAGCAGTTCCCGGGACAGGCAGCCCCAGCATTTT. Protein product: CASSSRDRQPQHF.

The V gene is TRBV6-5, the J gene TRBJ1-2, with D tentatively TRBD1 (6 bases). CDR1 is MNHEY and CDR2 is SVGAGI in the germline V gene. The V and J ends lost 6 bases and 8 bases respectively, with 16 bases between them. This CDR3 has 13 residues. CDR3 amino acids: CASRLGQNGGYTF. CDR3 in DNA: TGTGCCAGCAGATTGGGACAAAACGGGGGCTACACCTTC.

This clone was detected only a few times. The chain couples TRBV14 to TRBJ1-1, with a tentative D call TRBD1 (6 bases). Germline assignment: CDR1 SGHDN and CDR2 FVKESK. This CDR3 region has 13 residues. V lost 4 bases and J 1 base, leaving 7 bases between the germline ends. The CDR3 region has the DNA TGTGCCAGCAGCCTACAGGGGAACACTGAAGCTTTCTTT. It yields the protein CASSLQGNTEAFF.

By share of the sample, this clone is medium-sized (0.01 to 0.1%). The genes are TRBV3-1 (or the pseudogene TRBV3-2) and TRBJ1-5; D is unresolved. The CDR3 extends over 17 amino acids. Looked up from germline, CDR1 is LGHDT and CDR2 is YNNKEL (reference sequence). Trimming pared 0 bases from V and 0 bases from J, leaving 12 bases between. In DNA, the CDR3 is TGTGCCAGCAGCCAAGATGAGGAGCCACGTAGCAATCAGCCCCAGCATTTT. Translating gives CASSQDEEPRSNQPQHF.

The V gene is TRBV5-6, the J gene TRBJ1-5, with 8 bases fitting TRBD1. V gave up 3 bases and J gave up 7 bases; unmatched junction bases: 6. The CDR3 extends over 14 amino acids. CDR1 is SGHDT and CDR2 is YYEEEE in the germline V gene. CDR3 bases: TGTGCCAGCAGCTACGGACAGGGAGGGCAGCCCCAGCATTTT. Translated, it gives CASSYGQGGQPQHF.

This clone was counted a single time. The rearrangement links TRBV6-2 or TRBV6-3 to TRBJ2-7; 7 positions agree with TRBD1. The CDR3 is 17 residues long. The ends lost 3 bases at V and 1 base at J; junction bases unmatched: 12. Looked up from germline, CDR1 is MNHEY and CDR2 is SVGEGT. The CDR3 reads CASSYLMGRDSSYEQYF. CDR3 sequence (DNA): TGTGCCAGCAGTTATTTGATGGGACGGGACAGTTCCTACGAGCAGTACTTC.

J is TRBJ1-1 and V is TRBV6-4; D unresolved. V lost 7 bases to trimming and J lost 0 bases, with 12 bases between them. This CDR3 has 14 residues. Germline V gene data show CDR1 as MRHNA and CDR2 as SNTAGT. DNA of the CDR3: TGTGCCAGCAAAGGCGACCGTATGAACACTGAAGCTTTCTTT. This translates into CASKGDRMNTEAFF.

V and J are TRBV5-8 and TRBJ1-2; no clear D. CDR3 length: 13 residues. V shed 0 bases and J shed 5 bases, with 8 bases lying between them. Germline V gene lookup returns CDR1 SGHTS and CDR2 YDEGEE. This chain's CDR3 is CASSLVSGYGYTF. DNA for the CDR3: TGTGCCAGCAGCTTGGTTTCGGGTTATGGCTACACCTTC.

The rearrangement uses TRBV11-2 and TRBJ2-5; TRBD2 is a possible D gene (6 bases). This CDR3 is built from 15 residues. The germline V gene encodes CDR1 SGHAT and CDR2 FQNNGV. V lost 5 bases and J lost 5, with 18 bases in between. CDR3 loop: CASSQDGLGRETQYF. Written as DNA, the CDR3 is TGTGCCAGCAGCCAGGACGGCCTGGGGAGGGAGACCCAGTACTTC.

The chain uses TRBV10-1 and TRBJ1-1; D not resolved. In germline, CDR1 is WNHNN, CDR2 SYGVQD (reference sequence). The V and J ends lost 3 bases and 0 bases respectively, with 5 bases between them. CDR3 length: 13 residues. The CDR3 reads CASSDGMNTEAFF. In DNA form, the CDR3 reads TGCGCCAGCAGTGATGGGATGAACACTGAAGCTTTCTTT.

The chain recombines TRBV2 with TRBJ1-2; TRBD1 is a possible D gene (5 bases). Trimming removed 3 bases from V and 4 bases from J, with 9 bases in between. Per germline, CDR1 SNHLY and CDR2 FYNNEI. This CDR3 is built from 13 residues. The CDR3 region has the DNA TGTGCCAGCAGTGACCAGGGCGGCTATGGCTACACCTTC. The encoded protein is CASSDQGGYGYTF. The full variable domain, completed using reference TRBV2 and TRBJ1-2, is EPEVTQTPSHQVTQMGQEVILRCVPISNHLYFYWYRQILGQKVEFLVSFYNNEISEKSEIFDDQFSVERPDGSNFTLKIRSTKLEDSAMYFCASSDQGGYGYTFGSGTRLTVV.

This clone was seen only a few times. The genes are TRBV2 and TRBJ2-7; the D gene is possibly TRBD2 (5 bases). The CDR3 consists of 14 residues. The germline gives CDR1 SNHLY, CDR2 FYNNEI. The V gene lost 6 bases and the J gene lost 4 bases, with 16 bases spanning the gap. The CDR3 nucleotides read TGTGCCAGCAGGGCGGGCAGTTACTCATACGAGCAGTACTTC. As protein: CASRAGSYSYEQYF. The variable domain in full, completed from reference TRBV2 and TRBJ2-7, reads EPEVTQTPSHQVTQMGQEVILRCVPISNHLYFYWYRQILGQKVEFLVSFYNNEISEKSEIFDDQFSVERPDGSNFTLKIRSTKLEDSAMYFCASRAGSYSYEQYFGPGTRLTVT.

V and J are TRBV7-8 and TRBJ2-3; TRBD2 aligns across 7 bases. Germline V gene lookup returns CDR1 SGHVS and CDR2 FQNEAQ. The ends lost 3 bases at V and 6 bases at J; junction bases unmatched: 9. This CDR3 is 15 amino acids long. CDR3 DNA: TGTGCCAGCAGCTTTCGTGCCGGGGGGTCGGATACGCAGTATTTT. Its protein product is CASSFRAGGSDTQYF.

The chain uses TRBV10-1 and TRBJ2-1; D gene uncertain. The length of the CDR3 is 15 residues. Germline assignment: CDR1 WNHNN and CDR2 SYGVQD (reference sequence). Trimming shortened V by 4 bases and J by 0 bases, and 10 bases separated the two germline ends. The CDR3 loop reads CASSVDGSSYNEQFF. Written as DNA, the CDR3 is TGCGCCAGCAGTGTAGACGGCAGCTCCTACAATGAGCAGTTCTTC.